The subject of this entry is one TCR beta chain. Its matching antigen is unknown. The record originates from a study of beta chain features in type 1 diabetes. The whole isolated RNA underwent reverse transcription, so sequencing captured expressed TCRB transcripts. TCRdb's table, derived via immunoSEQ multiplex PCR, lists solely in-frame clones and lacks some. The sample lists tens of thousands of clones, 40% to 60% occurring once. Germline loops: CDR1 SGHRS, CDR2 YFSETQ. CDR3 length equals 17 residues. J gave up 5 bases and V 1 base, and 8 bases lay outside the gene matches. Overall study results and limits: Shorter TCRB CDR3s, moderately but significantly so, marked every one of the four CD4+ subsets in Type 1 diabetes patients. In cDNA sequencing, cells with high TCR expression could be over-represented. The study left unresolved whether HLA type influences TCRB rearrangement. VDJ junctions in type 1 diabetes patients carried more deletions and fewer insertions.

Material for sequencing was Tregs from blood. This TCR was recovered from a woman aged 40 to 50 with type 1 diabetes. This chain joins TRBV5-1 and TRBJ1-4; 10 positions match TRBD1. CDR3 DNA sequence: TGCGCCAGCAGCTTGATGTTTGTGACAGGGGGCAATGAAAAACTGTTTTTT. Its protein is CASSLMFVTGGNEKLFF.